This TCR beta chain was observed in a study of T cells in localized non-small cell lung cancer. Study conclusions and caveats: Sequencing involved a lone tumor region, leaving heterogeneity possible. Among the top 100 tumor clones, a median around 50 appeared in adjacent lung.

CDR1 SGHTA and CDR2 FQGNSA come from the germline V gene. Trimming took off 7 bases at V and 0 bases at J, with 13 bases between the two ends. This CDR3 is built from 15 residues. Points on this clone: As yet, its antigen is unknown.

TCRdb's copy holds only in-frame clones and misses some; the assay was immunoSEQ multiplex PCR. This table holds about 45,000 clones, roughly nine tenths found once. This sequence originates from a woman between 35 and 75 years old with stage II lung adenocarcinoma. Specimen: PBMCs, collected before any cancer treatment. This chain links TRBV7-2 with TRBJ2-1, with D possibly TRBD2 on 6 matching bases. Here the CDR3 reads CASTLDGSSYNEQFF. The CDR3 region has the DNA TGTGCCAGCACTCTGGACGGGAGCTCCTACAATGAGCAGTTCTTC.